Reported below is one T cell receptor beta chain. The data originate from a study of blood T cell repertoires in COVID-19. The data were produced by immunoSEQ multiplex PCR, yet TCRdb's version contains in-frame clones alone and is incomplete. The sample shows roughly 200,000 clones, 82% of them seen only once. This TCR derives from a middle-aged man who had recovered from COVID-19. Sequenced input: PBMCs or T cells enriched from blood (not recorded which).

CDR3 sequence: CASSTTGGNEKLFF. CDR3 coding DNA: TGCGCCAGCAGCACCACAGGGGGTAATGAAAAACTGTTTTTT. The chain couples TRBV5-1 to TRBJ1-4; 8 positions agree with TRBD1. CDR3 length: 14 residues. Germline-derived CDR1 and CDR2 are SGHRS and YFSETQ. V dropped 4 bases and J dropped 4; count of bases not matched to a gene: 3.